This T cell receptor (beta chain) was sequenced in a study of blood T cell repertoires in COVID-19. Participants were aged about 18 to 90 years from 24 US areas. Sequenced by immunoSEQ multiplex PCR; TCRdb stores in-frame clones only, minus some. This repertoire shows some 180,000 clones, 82% found once; its top ten account for 4% to 6.5%. Trimming took 5 bases from V and 8 from J, leaving 9 bases between them. Germline CDR1 MNHEY, CDR2 SVGEGT. The CDR3 covers 11 residues. Input material: PBMCs or T cells enriched from blood (not recorded which). The receptor was derived from an older woman with acute COVID-19. The V call is TRBV6-2 or TRBV6-3, the J call TRBJ1-2; D ambiguous. DNA of the CDR3: TGTGCCAGCAGTCCCCGGTACGGCTACACCTTC. Translating it yields CASSPRYGYTF.